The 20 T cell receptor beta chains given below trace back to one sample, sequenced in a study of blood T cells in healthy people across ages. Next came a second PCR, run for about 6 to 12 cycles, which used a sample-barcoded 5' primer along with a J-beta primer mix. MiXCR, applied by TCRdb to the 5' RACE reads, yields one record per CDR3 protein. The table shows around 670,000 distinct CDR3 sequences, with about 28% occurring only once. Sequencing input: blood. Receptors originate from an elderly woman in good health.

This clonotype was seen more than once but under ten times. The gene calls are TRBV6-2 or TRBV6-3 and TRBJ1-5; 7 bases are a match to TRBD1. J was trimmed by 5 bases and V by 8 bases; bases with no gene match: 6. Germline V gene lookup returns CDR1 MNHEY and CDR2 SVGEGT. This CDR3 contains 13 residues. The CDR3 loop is CASRDRADQPQHF. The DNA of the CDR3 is TGTGCCAGCCGAGACAGGGCCGATCAGCCCCAGCATTTT.

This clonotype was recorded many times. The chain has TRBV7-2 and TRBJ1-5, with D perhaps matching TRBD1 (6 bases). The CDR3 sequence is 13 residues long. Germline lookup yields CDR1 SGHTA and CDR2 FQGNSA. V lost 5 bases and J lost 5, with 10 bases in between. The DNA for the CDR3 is TGTGCCAGCAGCCCAACAGGGTATCAGCCCCAGCATTTT. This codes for CASSPTGYQPQHF.

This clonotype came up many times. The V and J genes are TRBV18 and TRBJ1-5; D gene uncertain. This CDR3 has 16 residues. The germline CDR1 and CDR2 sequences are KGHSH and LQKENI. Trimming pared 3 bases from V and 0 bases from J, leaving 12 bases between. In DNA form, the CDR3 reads TGTGCCAGCTCACCCCTGGGCGAGGGTAGCAATCAGCCCCAGCATTTT. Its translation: CASSPLGEGSNQPQHF.

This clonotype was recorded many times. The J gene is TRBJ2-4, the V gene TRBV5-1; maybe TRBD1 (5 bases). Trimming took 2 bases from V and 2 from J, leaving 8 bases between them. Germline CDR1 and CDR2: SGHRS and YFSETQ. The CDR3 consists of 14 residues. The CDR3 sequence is CASSLRTTKNIQYF. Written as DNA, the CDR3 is TGCGCCAGCAGCTTAAGGACAACCAAAAACATTCAGTACTTC.

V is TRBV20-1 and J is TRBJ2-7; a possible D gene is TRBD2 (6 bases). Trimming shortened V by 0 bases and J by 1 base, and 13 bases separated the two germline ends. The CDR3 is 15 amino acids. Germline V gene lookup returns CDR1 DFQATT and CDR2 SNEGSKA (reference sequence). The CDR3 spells CSARELPGSSYEQYF. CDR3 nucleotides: TGCAGTGCTAGAGAGCTGCCCGGGAGTTCCTACGAGCAGTACTTC.

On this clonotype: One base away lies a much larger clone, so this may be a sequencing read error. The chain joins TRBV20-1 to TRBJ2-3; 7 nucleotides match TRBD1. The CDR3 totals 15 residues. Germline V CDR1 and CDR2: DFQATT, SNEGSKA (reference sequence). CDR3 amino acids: CGARELGGLTDTQYF. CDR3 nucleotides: TGCGGTGCGAGAGAACTAGGGGGCCTAACAGATACGCAGTATTTT.

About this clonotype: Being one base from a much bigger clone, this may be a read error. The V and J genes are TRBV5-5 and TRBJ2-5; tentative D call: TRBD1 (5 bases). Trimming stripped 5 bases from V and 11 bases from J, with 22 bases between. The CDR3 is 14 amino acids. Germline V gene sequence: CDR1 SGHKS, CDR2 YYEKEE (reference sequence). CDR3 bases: TGTGCCAGCAGTACTCGGCCAGGGTACAATGAGCAGTACTTC. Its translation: CASSTRPGYNEQYF.

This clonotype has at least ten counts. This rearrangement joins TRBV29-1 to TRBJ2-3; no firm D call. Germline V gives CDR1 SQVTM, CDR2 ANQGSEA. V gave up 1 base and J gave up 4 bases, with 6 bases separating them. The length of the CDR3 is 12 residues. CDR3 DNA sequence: TGCAGCGTTGAAGTCGGACCAGATACGCAGTATTTT. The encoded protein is CSVEVGPDTQYF.

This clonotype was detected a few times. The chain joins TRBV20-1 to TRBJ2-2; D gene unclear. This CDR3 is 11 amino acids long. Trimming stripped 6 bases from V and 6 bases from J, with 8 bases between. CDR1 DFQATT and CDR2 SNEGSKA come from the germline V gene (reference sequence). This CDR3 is CSAPMAGELFF. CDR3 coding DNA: TGCAGTGCCCCTATGGCCGGGGAGCTGTTTTTT.

The CDR3 sequence: CASRVSGTDTQYF. CDR3 sequence (DNA): TGTGCCAGCAGAGTGTCTGGCACAGATACGCAGTATTTT. V and J are TRBV6-2 or TRBV6-3 and TRBJ2-3, with D unresolved. The CDR3 totals 13 residues. The germline V gene has CDR1 MNHEY and CDR2 SVGEGT. V gave up 6 bases and J gave up 1 base, with 8 bases separating them.

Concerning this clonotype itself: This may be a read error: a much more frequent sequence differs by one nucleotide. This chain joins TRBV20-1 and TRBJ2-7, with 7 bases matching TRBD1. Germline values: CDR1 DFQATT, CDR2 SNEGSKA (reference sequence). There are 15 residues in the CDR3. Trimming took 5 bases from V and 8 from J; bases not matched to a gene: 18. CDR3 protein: CSAASPGTEPTKQYF. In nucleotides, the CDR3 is TGCAGTGCTGCATCTCCCGGGACAGAGCCTACGAAGCAGTACTTC.

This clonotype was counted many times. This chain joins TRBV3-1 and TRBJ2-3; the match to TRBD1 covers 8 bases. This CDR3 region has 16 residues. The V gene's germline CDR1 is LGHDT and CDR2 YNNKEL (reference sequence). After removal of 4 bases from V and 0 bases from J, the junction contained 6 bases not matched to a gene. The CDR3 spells CASSPRQGTSTDTQYF. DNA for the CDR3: TGTGCCAGCAGCCCCCGACAGGGGACGAGCACAGATACGCAGTATTTT.

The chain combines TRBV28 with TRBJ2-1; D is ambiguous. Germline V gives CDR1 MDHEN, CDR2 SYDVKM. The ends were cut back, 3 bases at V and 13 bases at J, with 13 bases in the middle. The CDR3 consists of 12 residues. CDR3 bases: TGTGCCAGCAGTTTCTCCAAGGAGACCCAGTTCTTC. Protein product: CASSFSKETQFF.

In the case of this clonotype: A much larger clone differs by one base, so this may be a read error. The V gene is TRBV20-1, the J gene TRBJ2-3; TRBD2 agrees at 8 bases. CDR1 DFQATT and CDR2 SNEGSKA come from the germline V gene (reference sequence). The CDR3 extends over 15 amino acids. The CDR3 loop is CSAHWRGESTDMQYF. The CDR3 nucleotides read TGCAGTGCCCACTGGCGGGGGGAATCCACAGATATGCAGTATTTT.

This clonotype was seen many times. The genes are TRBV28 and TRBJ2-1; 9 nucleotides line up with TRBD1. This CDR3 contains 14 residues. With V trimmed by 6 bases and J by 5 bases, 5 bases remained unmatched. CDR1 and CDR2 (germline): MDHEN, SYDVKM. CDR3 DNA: TGTGCCAGCAGAAAGACAGGGGGAGACAATGAGCAGTTCTTC. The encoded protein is CASRKTGGDNEQFF. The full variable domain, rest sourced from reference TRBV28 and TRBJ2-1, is DVKVTQSSRYLVKRTGEKVFLECVQDMDHENMFWYRQDPGLGLRLIYFSYDVKMKEKGDIPEGYSVSREKKERFSLILESASTNQTSMYLCASRKTGGDNEQFFGPGTRLTVL.

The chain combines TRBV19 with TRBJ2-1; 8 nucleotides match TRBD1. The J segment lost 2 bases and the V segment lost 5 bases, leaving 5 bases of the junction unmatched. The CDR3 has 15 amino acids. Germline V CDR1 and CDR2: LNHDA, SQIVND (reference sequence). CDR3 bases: TGTGCCAGTAGTCAGGACAGGGCGACCTACAATGAGCAGTTCTTC. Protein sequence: CASSQDRATYNEQFF.

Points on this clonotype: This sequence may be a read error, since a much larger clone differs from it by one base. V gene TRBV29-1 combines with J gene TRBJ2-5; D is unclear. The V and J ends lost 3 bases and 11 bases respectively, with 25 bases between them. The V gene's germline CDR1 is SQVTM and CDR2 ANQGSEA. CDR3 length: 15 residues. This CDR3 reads CSVDSVPNQYNEQYF. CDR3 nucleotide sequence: TGCAGCGTTGATTCGGTCCCGAACCAATACAATGAGCAGTACTTC. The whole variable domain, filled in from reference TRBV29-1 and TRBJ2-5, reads SAVISQKPSRDICQRGTSLTIQCQVDSQVTMMFWYRQQPGQSLTLIATANQGSEATYESGFVIDKFPISRPNLTFSTLTVSNMSPEDSSIYLCSVDSVPNQYNEQYFGPGTRLLVL.

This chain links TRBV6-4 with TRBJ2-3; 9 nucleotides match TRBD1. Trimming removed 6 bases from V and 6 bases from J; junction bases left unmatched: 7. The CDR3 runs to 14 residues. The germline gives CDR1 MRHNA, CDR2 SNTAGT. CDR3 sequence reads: CASSQVGQGDTQYF. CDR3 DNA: TGTGCCAGCAGCCAAGTGGGACAGGGCGATACGCAGTATTTT.

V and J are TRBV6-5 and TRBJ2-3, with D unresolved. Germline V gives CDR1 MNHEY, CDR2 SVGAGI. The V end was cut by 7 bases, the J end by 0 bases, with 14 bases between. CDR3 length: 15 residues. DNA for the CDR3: TGTGCCAGCAAAATGAGAGCGTCTAGCACAGATACGCAGTATTTT. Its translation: CASKMRASSTDTQYF.

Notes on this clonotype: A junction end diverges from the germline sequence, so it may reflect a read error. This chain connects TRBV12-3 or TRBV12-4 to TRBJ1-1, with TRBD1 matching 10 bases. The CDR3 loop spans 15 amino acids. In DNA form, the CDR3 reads TGTGCCAGCAGTTCACCCGGGACAGGGGACACTAAAGCTTTCTTT. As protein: CASSSPGTGDTKAFF.